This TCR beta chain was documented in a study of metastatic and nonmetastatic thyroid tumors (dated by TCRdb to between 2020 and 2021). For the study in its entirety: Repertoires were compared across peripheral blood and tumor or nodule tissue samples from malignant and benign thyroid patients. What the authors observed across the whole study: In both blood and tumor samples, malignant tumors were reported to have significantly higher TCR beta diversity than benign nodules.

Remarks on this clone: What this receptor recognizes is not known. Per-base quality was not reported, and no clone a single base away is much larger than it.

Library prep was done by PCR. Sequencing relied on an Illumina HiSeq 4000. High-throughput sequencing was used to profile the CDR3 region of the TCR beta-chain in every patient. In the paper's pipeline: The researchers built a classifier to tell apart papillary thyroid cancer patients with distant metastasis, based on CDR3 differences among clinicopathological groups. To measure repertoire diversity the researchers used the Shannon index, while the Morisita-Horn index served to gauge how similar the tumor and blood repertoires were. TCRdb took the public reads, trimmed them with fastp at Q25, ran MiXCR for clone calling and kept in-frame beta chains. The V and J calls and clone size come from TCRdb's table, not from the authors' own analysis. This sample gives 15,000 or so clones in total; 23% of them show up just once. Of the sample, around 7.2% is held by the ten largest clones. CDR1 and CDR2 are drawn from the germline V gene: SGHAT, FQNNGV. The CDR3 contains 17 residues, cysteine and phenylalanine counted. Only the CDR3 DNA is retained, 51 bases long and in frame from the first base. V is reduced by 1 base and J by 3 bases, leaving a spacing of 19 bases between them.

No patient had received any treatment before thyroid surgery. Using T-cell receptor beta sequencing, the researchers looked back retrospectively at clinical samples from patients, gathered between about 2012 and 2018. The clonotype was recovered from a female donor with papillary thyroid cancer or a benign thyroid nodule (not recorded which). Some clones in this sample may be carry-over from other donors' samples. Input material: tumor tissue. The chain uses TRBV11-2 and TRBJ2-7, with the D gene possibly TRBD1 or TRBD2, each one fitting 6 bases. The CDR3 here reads CASSLVRGTKEGYEQYF. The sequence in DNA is TGTGCCAGCAGCTTAGTCCGCGGGACAAAAGAGGGCTACGAGCAGTACTTC.